This TCR beta chain was captured in a study of CD8 T cells in ankylosing spondylitis. General study findings and limits: Reportedly, significant enrichment of disease-linked clones occurred in matched ankylosing spondylitis synovial fluid. Previously reported in reactive arthritis synovial fluid and blood were some of the motif variants. Blood from ankylosing spondylitis patients appeared to carry a characteristic eight-variant TCR beta motif. Peripheral blood samples showed relatively rare disease-linked clones, and these clones were CD8+.

V lost 0 bases, J lost 4 bases, and 9 bases lay in between. Germline values: CDR1 LNHNV, CDR2 YYDKDF (reference sequence). This CDR3 has 14 residues. Worth noting for this clonotype: Its antigen is unknown.

Quantitative 5'-RACE was performed with molecular barcodes, and it yielded the TCR beta libraries. Each CDR3 protein gets one entry after TCRdb re-called the 5' RACE reads with MiXCR. The repertoire has about 700,000 distinct CDR3 sequences, over 15% of them found once; the top ten carry under 20%. The source is a male donor with ankylosing spondylitis. The sequencing input was blood, either unsorted or a sorted T cell fraction (not recorded which). The chain links TRBV15 to TRBJ2-5; no clear D. CDR3 bases: TGTGCCACCAGCAGAGATGTGGTTTCAGAGACCCAGTACTTC. This translates into CATSRDVVSETQYF.